The next 2 T cell receptor beta chains were all read from a single sample in a study of identical twins. TCRdb ran MiXCR on the 5' RACE reads and lists one entry per CDR3 protein. The sample lists hundreds of thousands of distinct CDR3 sequences; roughly a tenth were seen once. Sequencing was carried out using memory (CD45RO+) T cells sorted from blood. These receptors originate from a woman under 30 in good health.

This clonotype was counted at least ten times. The rearrangement links TRBV10-3 to TRBJ2-7, with 7 positions matching TRBD1. CDR1 is ENHRY, CDR2 SYGVKD, per germline. V was pared by 7 bases and J by 3 bases, with 6 bases of the junction left unmatched. The CDR3 is 13 amino acids. CDR3 sequence: CAIKGTDNYEQYF. For the CDR3, the DNA is TGTGCCATCAAGGGGACAGACAACTACGAGCAGTACTTC.

In this sample, this clonotype turned up many times. The J gene is TRBJ2-1, the V gene TRBV20-1; no definite D call. The CDR3 is 13 amino acids. V dropped 8 bases and J dropped 6 bases, with 17 bases sitting between them. Germline CDR1 and CDR2: DFQATT and SNEGSKA (reference sequence). The CDR3 spells CSLTQVVVNEQFF. For the CDR3, the DNA is TGCAGTTTGACTCAGGTAGTGGTCAATGAGCAGTTCTTC.